This T cell receptor beta chain came from a study of T cell changes during pregnancy in multiple sclerosis. The CDR3 is 14 amino acids. Trimming removed 5 bases at V and 0 bases at J, with 11 bases between. Germline V gene lookup returns CDR1 GTSNPN and CDR2 SVGIG (reference sequence). Assay used: immunoSEQ multiplex PCR; TCRdb lists only in-frame clones, some missing. The sample contains about 60,000 clones, 91% of which appear only once. The sample was CD4+ T cells from peripheral blood mononuclear cells, taken after pregnancy. The receptor's source is a female donor in good health, enrolled as a control in a pregnancy study. This rearrangement joins TRBV30 to TRBJ2-4; maybe TRBD1 (6 bases). The CDR3 region is CAWGTGLAKNIQYF. CDR3 DNA sequence: TGTGCCTGGGGTACAGGGCTAGCCAAAAACATTCAGTACTTC.